Below, one T cell receptor beta chain is given with its context. This clonotype has a count of ten or more. Its binding antigen is unknown. A much larger clone lies a single base off, so this may be a read error. The CDR3 has 11 amino acids, counting the end cysteine and phenylalanine. The DNA shown is the 33-base CDR3, in frame from base 1. The germline V gene gives CDR1 as WSHSY and CDR2 as SAAADI. V is pared back by 11 bases and J by 9 bases, with 11 bases lying between the germline termini. The instrument was an Illumina Genome Analyzer IIx. Using fastp trimming at Q25 and MiXCR clonotype assembly, TCRdb reanalyzed the public sequencing data and kept in-frame beta chains. Identical CDR3 proteins give one entry, which carries the most common genes and DNA. Across this sample there are approximately 50,000 distinct CDR3 sequences, with about 7.3% seen only once. Of the sample, around 16% is held by the ten largest clones.

These data are taken from a study of patients with pleural tuberculosis (dated by TCRdb to 2013 to 2014). This TCR was recovered from a human donor with pleural tuberculosis. The V and J genes are TRBV10-2 and TRBJ1-6; a weak D assignment points to TRBD1 (6 bases agree). Here the CDR3 is given as CAAMDSSPLHF. The DNA reads as follows: TGCGCCGCCATGGACAGTTCACCCCTCCACTTT.